This T cell receptor beta chain was sequenced during a study of STAT3 mutations in large granular lymphocyte leukemia. As for the study in general: Roughly half of the longitudinally sequenced T-LGLL patients carried detectable canonical activating STAT3 mutations.

Using immunoSEQ multiplex PCR, the repertoire was profiled, and TCRdb retains in-frame clones only, with some absent. The table lists more than 9,000 clones, more than 75% of them singletons. With regard to this clone: Its cognate antigen is unknown.

Overall study results and limits: At least one immunodominant TCR beta clonotype appeared in every T-cell large granular lymphocyte leukemia patient. Clonal expansion was inferred from samples taken at other timepoints.

The receptor comes from a man aged 55 to 70 with T-cell large granular lymphocyte leukemia. Some clones in this sample may be carry-over from other donors' samples. Material: peripheral blood mononuclear cells.

For the CDR3, the DNA is TGCGCCAGCAGTGAGGGGGGGATATACGAGCAGTACTTC. Its translation is CASSEGGIYEQYF. The chain recombines TRBV10-2 with TRBJ2-7, with D maybe TRBD2 (6 bases). V lost 2 bases, J lost 4 bases, and 9 bases lay in between. This CDR3 is 13 amino acids long. From germline, CDR1 is WSHSY and CDR2 SAAADI.